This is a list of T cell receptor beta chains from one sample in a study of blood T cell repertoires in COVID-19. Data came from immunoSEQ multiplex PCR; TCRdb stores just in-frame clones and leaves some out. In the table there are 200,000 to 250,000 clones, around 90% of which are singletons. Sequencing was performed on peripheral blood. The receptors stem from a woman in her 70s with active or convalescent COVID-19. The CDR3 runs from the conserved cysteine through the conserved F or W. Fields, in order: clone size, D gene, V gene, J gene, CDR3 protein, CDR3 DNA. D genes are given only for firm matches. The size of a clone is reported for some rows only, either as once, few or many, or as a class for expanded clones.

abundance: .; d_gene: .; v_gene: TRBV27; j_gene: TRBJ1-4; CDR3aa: CASSGGYGGNEKLFF; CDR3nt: TGTGCCAGCAGTGGGGGATATGGGGGGAATGAAAAACTGTTTTTT
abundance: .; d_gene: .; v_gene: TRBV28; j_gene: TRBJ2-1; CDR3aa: CASNHGVNNEQFF; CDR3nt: TGTGCCAGCAACCACGGGGTCAACAATGAGCAGTTCTTC
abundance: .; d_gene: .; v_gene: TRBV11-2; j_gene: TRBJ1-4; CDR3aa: CASSFFPQGPNEKLFF; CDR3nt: TGTGCCAGCAGCTTCTTCCCACAGGGACCTAATGAAAAACTGTTTTTT
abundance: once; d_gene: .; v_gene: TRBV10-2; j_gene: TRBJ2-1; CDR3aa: CASSVGRTNNEQFF; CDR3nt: TGCGCCAGCAGTGTGGGGCGGACCAACAATGAGCAGTTCTTC
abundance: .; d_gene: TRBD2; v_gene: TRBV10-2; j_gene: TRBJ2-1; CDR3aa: CASSDLPGLAGGPGEQFF; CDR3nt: TGCGCCAGCAGTGACCTACCAGGCCTAGCGGGGGGGCCTGGTGAGCAGTTCTTC
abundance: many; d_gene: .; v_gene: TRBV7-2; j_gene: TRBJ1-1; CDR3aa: CASSLGRVGAFF; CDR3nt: TGTGCCAGCAGCTTAGGCAGGGTTGGAGCTTTCTTT
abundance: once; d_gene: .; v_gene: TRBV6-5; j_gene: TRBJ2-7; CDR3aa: CAWGEAGNEQYF; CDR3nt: TGTGCCTGGGGGGAGGCCGGGAACGAGCAGTACTTC
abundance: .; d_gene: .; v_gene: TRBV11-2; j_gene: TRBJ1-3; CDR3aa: CASSPLGDTIYF; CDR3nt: TGTGCCAGCAGCCCTTTAGGGGACACCATATATTTT
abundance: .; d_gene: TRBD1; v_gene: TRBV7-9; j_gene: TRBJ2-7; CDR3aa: CASSPLTTGIYEQYF; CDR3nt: TGTGCCAGCAGCCCACTTACGACAGGGATTTACGAGCAGTACTTC
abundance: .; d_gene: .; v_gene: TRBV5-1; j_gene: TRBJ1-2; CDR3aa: CASSETGGLANYGYTF; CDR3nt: TGCGCCAGCAGCGAAACAGGAGGGCTTGCCAACTATGGCTACACCTTC
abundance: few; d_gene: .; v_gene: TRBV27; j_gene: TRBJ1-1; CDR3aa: CASSYDRQNTEAFF; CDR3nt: TGTGCCAGCAGCTACGACAGGCAGAACACTGAAGCTTTCTTT
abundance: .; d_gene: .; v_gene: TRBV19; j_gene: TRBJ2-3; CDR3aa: CASSIKLYSSSTDTQYF; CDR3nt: TGTGCCAGTAGTATTAAACTCTACAGCTCTAGCACAGATACGCAGTATTTT
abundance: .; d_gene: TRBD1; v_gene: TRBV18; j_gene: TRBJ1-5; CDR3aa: CASSADRGLSKQPQHF; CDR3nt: TGTGCCAGCTCAGCGGACAGGGGTCTCTCGAAACAGCCCCAGCATTTT
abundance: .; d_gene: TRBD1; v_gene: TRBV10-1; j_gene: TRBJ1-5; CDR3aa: CASIPSTGGLRSNQPQHF; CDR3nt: TGCGCCAGCATTCCTTCGACAGGGGGGTTAAGGAGCAATCAGCCCCAGCATTTT
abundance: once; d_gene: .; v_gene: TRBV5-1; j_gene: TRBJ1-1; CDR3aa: CASSPLRGPGTEAFF; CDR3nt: TGCGCCAGCAGCCCGCTTCGAGGGCCAGGAACTGAAGCTTTCTTT
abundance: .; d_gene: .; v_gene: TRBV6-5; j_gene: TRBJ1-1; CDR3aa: CASSYASRGAFF; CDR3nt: TGTGCCAGCAGTTACGCGAGCCGGGGAGCTTTCTTT